The 23 T cell receptor beta chains below were found in one sample sequenced in a study of shared clonotypes between healthy human individuals. The table came from immunoSEQ multiplex PCR; TCRdb's copy has only in-frame clones and leaves some out. The sample includes some 2,000,000 clones, about 95% seen only once; the top ten take more than 0.1%. Sequencing was performed on naive CD4+ T cells sorted from blood. The subset was: CD45RA+ positively selected. Every receptor here comes from a man younger than 30 in good health.

This chain connects TRBV5-1 to TRBJ2-7; maybe TRBD1 (6 bases). The CDR3 length is 14 residues. Germline lookup yields CDR1 SGHRS and CDR2 YFSETQ. Trimming pared 4 bases from V and 3 bases from J, leaving 14 bases between. CDR3 region: CASSPPGHNYEQYF. The CDR3, as DNA: TGCGCCAGCAGCCCCCCGGGACATAACTACGAGCAGTACTTC.

J is TRBJ2-5 and V is TRBV5-1; D is unclear. V lost 0 bases and J 5 bases, leaving 11 bases between the germline ends. This CDR3 spans 14 amino acids. Germline loops: CDR1 SGHRS, CDR2 YFSETQ. Here the CDR3 DNA reads TGCGCCAGCAGCTTGGGACTCTCCCACGAGACCCAGTACTTC. Its translation: CASSLGLSHETQYF.

This clone was recorded once. CDR3 amino acids: CASSYSGDDRYEQYF. The CDR3 DNA reads as TGTGCCAGCAGTTACTCGGGGGACGACCGCTACGAGCAGTACTTC. The chain uses TRBV6-5 and TRBJ2-7; D possibly matches TRBD1 or TRBD2 (5 bases each). CDR1 is MNHEY, CDR2 SVGAGI, per germline. Trimming cost V 0 bases and J 3 bases, with 12 bases left between them. The CDR3 is 15 residues long.

The chain employs TRBV5-4 and TRBJ1-2; D is possibly TRBD1 (6 bases). V gave up 1 base and J gave up 4 bases, with 14 bases separating them. Germline V CDR1 and CDR2: SGHNT, YYREEE (reference sequence). This CDR3 spans 15 amino acids. CDR3: CASSLYLGGPYGYTF. DNA for the CDR3: TGTGCCAGCAGCTTGTATTTAGGGGGACCCTATGGCTACACCTTC.

V is TRBV11-1 and J is TRBJ2-5; tentatively, D is TRBD2 (6 bases). The CDR3 has 17 residues. Germline CDR1 and CDR2: SGHAT and FQDESV (reference sequence). V gave up 1 base and J gave up 3 bases, with 18 bases separating them. Here the CDR3 reads CASSLGVSRSGEETQYF. The CDR3 DNA is TGTGCCAGCAGCTTAGGGGTCAGCCGTAGCGGTGAAGAGACCCAGTACTTC.

The chain combines TRBV6-5 with TRBJ2-2, with 7 nucleotides matching TRBD2. V lost 6 bases, J lost 2 bases, and 6 bases stayed unmatched. The CDR3 sequence is 15 residues long. Germline CDR1 MNHEY, CDR2 SVGAGI. Here the CDR3 reads CASSHTSENTGELFF. In nucleotides, the CDR3 is TGTGCCAGCAGCCATACTAGCGAAAACACCGGGGAGCTGTTTTTT.

This rearrangement joins TRBV18 to TRBJ1-5; no clear D. This CDR3 has 14 residues. The germline V gene has CDR1 KGHSH and CDR2 LQKENI. V gave up 6 bases and J gave up 5 bases, with 14 bases separating them. CDR3 sequence reads: CASSPSDGYQPQHF. As DNA, the CDR3 is TGTGCCAGCTCGCCTTCGGACGGTTATCAGCCCCAGCATTTT.

This clone was seen only once. This specimen includes other DNA sequences encoding the same CDR3. This chain connects TRBV5-1 to TRBJ1-2, with D unclear. The CDR3 consists of 12 residues. Germline V gene lookup returns CDR1 SGHRS and CDR2 YFSETQ. Trimming stripped 4 bases from V and 2 bases from J, with 6 bases between. The CDR3 spells CASSKDNYGYTF. The DNA of the CDR3 is TGCGCCAGCAGCAAGGACAACTATGGCTACACCTTC.

A word on this clone: Compared with germline, one end of the junction differs, possibly owing to a read error. The chain uses TRBV5-6 and TRBJ2-5; D is undetermined. Germline V gives CDR1 SGHDT, CDR2 YYEEEE. The CDR3 covers 14 residues. CDR3 bases: TGTGCCAGCAGTTTGGGATCGCGAGTCGAGACCCAGTACTTC. Encoded protein: CASSLGSRVETQYF.

The J gene is TRBJ1-1, the V gene TRBV6-5; D might be TRBD1 (5 bases). Trimming removed 2 bases from V and 4 bases from J, with 8 bases in between. The germline gives CDR1 MNHEY, CDR2 SVGAGI. CDR3 length: 13 amino acids. The CDR3 is CASSYVQGTEAFF. CDR3 nucleotides: TGTGCCAGCAGTTACGTGCAGGGCACTGAAGCTTTCTTT.

A single count supports this clone. Other DNA sequences in this specimen translate into the identical CDR3. The chain recombines TRBV19 with TRBJ2-7; possibly TRBD1 for D (5 bases). Germline V lookup: CDR1 LNHDA, CDR2 SQIVND (reference sequence). CDR3 length: 13 amino acids. V was clipped by 5 bases and J by 1 base, with 9 bases between them. CDR3 nucleotides: TGTGCCAGTAGTCTCCAGGGATCCTACGAGCAGTACTTC. Translation: CASSLQGSYEQYF. The variable domain in full, completed from reference TRBV19 and TRBJ2-7, reads DGGITQSPKYLFRKEGQNVTLSCEQNLNHDAMYWYRQDPGQGLRLIYYSQIVNDFQKGDIAEGYSVSREKKESFPLTVTSAQKNPTAFYLCASSLQGSYEQYFGPGTRLTVT.

The gene calls are TRBV9 and TRBJ2-1; D is possibly TRBD1 (6 bases). V was pared by 4 bases and J by 3 bases, with 14 bases between. Germline assignment: CDR1 SGDLS and CDR2 YYNGEE. The length of the CDR3 is 15 residues. The CDR3 sequence is CASSSQGTDYNEQFF. The CDR3 DNA reads TGTGCCAGCAGCTCTCAGGGGACCGACTACAATGAGCAGTTCTTC.

This clone came up once. The J gene is TRBJ2-3, the V gene TRBV9; possible D gene TRBD2, 7 bases. This CDR3 contains 17 residues. V was trimmed by 0 bases and J by 1 base, leaving 15 bases between them. The germline CDR1 and CDR2 sequences are SGDLS and YYNGEE. This CDR3 is CASSVVETGRGTDTQYF. DNA for the CDR3: TGTGCCAGCAGCGTAGTCGAAACAGGGAGGGGCACAGATACGCAGTATTTT. The whole variable domain, remainder taken from reference TRBV9 and TRBJ2-3, is DSGVTQTPKHLITATGQRVTLRCSPRSGDLSVYWYQQSLDQGLQFLIQYYNGEERAKGNILERFSAQQFPDLHSELNLSSLELGDSALYFCASSVVETGRGTDTQYFGPGTRLTVL.

The rearrangement links TRBV4-3 to TRBJ2-3; the match to TRBD2 covers 8 bases. The CDR3 has 15 residues. Trimming at V came to 4 bases and at J to 2 bases, leaving 5 bases not matched to a gene. Germline V gene data show CDR1 as LGHNA and CDR2 as YSLEER. The CDR3 DNA reads TGCGCCAGCAGCCCGGGACTAGGTGTCACAGATACGCAGTATTTT. Protein: CASSPGLGVTDTQYF.

The chain has TRBV5-1 and TRBJ1-1; D is perhaps TRBD1 (5 bases). In germline, CDR1 is SGHRS, CDR2 YFSETQ. V lost 4 bases and J lost 0, with 10 bases in between. The CDR3 totals 14 residues. The CDR3 protein is CASSEGPLNTEAFF. CDR3 bases: TGCGCCAGCAGCGAGGGACCGCTGAACACTGAAGCTTTCTTT.

With respect to this clone: Other nucleotide sequences in the sample specify the same CDR3. The rearrangement links TRBV5-1 to TRBJ1-5, with TRBD1 identical over 9 bases. Looked up from germline, CDR1 is SGHRS and CDR2 is YFSETQ. The junction had 2 bases not matched to a gene; V was cut back by 0 bases and J by 4 bases. This CDR3 contains 15 residues. The CDR3 bases are TGCGCCAGCAGCTTGGACAGGGGGCGTAATCAGCCCCAGCATTTT. It specifies CASSLDRGRNQPQHF.

This chain links TRBV4-1 with TRBJ2-3, with a possible D match to TRBD2 (5 bases). This CDR3 comprises 15 residues. CDR1 is MGHRA, CDR2 YSYEKL, per germline. V was shortened by 2 bases and J by 4 bases, with 13 bases between the two germline ends. Here the CDR3 reads CASSQIGNLADTQYF. In nucleotides, the CDR3 is TGCGCCAGCAGCCAAATCGGGAATCTCGCAGATACGCAGTATTTT.

The chain employs TRBV5-1 and TRBJ2-7; D is unresolved. Looked up from germline, CDR1 is SGHRS and CDR2 is YFSETQ. This CDR3 comprises 15 residues. Trimming pared 6 bases from V and 2 bases from J, leaving 18 bases between. The CDR3 reads CASNQIRRLTYEQYF. CDR3 nucleotides: TGCGCCAGCAATCAAATCCGTAGGTTAACCTACGAGCAGTACTTC.

There are a few counts of this clone. This chain uses TRBV19 with TRBJ1-5, with 8 nucleotides matching TRBD1. CDR3 length: 15 residues. V dropped 7 bases and J dropped 1; count of bases not matched to a gene: 6. Germline V CDR1 and CDR2: LNHDA, SQIVND (reference sequence). The CDR3 DNA is TGTGCCAGTACGACAGGGGAATTGAGCAATCAGCCCCAGCATTTT. Its translation: CASTTGELSNQPQHF.

The chain carries TRBV4-1 and TRBJ1-5; 10 bases map to TRBD1. The germline V gene has CDR1 MGHRA and CDR2 YSYEKL. The CDR3 sequence is 19 residues long. J was trimmed by 0 bases and V by 4 bases; bases with no gene match: 12. The CDR3 bases are TGCGCCAGCAGCCTCACCGGGACAGGGGACTTTTATAGCAATCAGCCCCAGCATTTT. Translating gives CASSLTGTGDFYSNQPQHF.

This sequence joins TRBV19 and TRBJ1-6; TRBD1 agrees at 8 bases. Per the germline V gene, CDR1 is LNHDA and CDR2 is SQIVND (reference sequence). V gave up 3 bases and J gave up 5 bases; unmatched junction bases: 3. The CDR3 runs to 15 residues. CDR3 bases: TGTGCCAGTAGTATCGGACAGGGTGATAATTCACCCCTCCACTTT. Encoded protein: CASSIGQGDNSPLHF.

J is TRBJ1-2 and V is TRBV6-6, with no clear D. CDR1 and CDR2 from the germline V gene are MNHNY and SVGAGI (reference sequence). The CDR3 length is 16 residues. The V and J ends lost 5 bases and 0 bases respectively, with 16 bases between them. The CDR3 nucleotides are TGTGCCAGCAGTCTCGGACCCGCCGCCCCTAACTATGGCTACACCTTC. It yields the protein CASSLGPAAPNYGYTF.

This sequence joins TRBV6-5 and TRBJ1-1; no reliable D call. Germline CDR1 and CDR2: MNHEY and SVGAGI. This CDR3 has 15 amino acids. V was trimmed by 4 bases and J by 8 bases, leaving 20 bases between them. This CDR3 reads CASSFSQRVILEAFF. CDR3 DNA: TGTGCCAGCAGTTTCTCGCAGAGAGTTATACTCGAAGCTTTCTTT.